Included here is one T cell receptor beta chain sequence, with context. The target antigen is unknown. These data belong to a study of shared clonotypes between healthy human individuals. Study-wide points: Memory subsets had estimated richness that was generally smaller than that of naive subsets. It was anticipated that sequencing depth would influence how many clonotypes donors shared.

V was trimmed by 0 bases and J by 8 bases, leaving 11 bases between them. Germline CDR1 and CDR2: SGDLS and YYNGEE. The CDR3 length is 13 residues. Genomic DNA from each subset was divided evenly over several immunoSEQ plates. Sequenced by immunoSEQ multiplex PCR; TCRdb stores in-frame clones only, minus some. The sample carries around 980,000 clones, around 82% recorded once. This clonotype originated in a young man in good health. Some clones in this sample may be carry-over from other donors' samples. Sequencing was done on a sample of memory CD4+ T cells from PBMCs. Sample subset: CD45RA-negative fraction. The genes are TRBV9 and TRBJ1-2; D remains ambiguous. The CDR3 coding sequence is TGTGCCAGCAGCGTAGACCGGTTAGAGGGCTACACCTTC. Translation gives CASSVDRLEGYTF.